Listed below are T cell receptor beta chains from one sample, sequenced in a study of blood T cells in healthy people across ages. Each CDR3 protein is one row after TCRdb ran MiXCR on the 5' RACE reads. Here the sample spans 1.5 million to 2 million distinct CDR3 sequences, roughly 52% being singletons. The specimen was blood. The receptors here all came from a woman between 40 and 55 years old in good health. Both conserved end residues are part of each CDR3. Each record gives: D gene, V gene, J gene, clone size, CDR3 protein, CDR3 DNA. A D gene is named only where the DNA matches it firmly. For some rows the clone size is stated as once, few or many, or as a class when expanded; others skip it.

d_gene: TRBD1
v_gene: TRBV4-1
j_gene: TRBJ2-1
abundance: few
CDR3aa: CASSQGDRGPYEQFF
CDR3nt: TGCGCCAGCAGCCAGGGAGACAGGGGGCCTTATGAGCAGTTCTTC

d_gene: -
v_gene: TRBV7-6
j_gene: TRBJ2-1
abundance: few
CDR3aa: CASTLAAGTRNEQFF
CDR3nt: TGTGCCAGCACTTTAGCGGCGGGGACACGAAATGAGCAGTTCTTC

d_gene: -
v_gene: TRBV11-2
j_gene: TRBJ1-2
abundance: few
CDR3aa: CASSQQGIDYTF
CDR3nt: TGTGCCAGCAGCCAACAGGGAATAGACTACACCTTC

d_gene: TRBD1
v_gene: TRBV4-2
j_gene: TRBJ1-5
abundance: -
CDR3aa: CASSQLPGQGASNQPQHF
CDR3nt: TGTGCCAGCAGCCAATTACCGGGACAGGGGGCGAGCAATCAGCCCCAGCATTTT

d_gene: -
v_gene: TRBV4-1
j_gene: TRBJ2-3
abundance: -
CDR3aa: CASSQLDRRGTDTQYF
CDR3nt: TGCGCCAGCAGCCAGCTGGACAGGAGGGGCACAGATACGCAGTATTTT

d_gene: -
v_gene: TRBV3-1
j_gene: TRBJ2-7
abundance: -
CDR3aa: CASSLTTGEIHEQYF
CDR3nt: TGTGCCAGCAGCCTCACAACGGGGGAAATCCACGAGCAGTACTTC

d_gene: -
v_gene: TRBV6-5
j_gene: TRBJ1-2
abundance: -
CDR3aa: CASIRARGSTYGYTF
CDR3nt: TGTGCCAGCATCAGAGCGCGGGGCTCGACCTATGGCTACACCTTC

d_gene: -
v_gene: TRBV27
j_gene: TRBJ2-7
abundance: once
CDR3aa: CASSWSSGVRGYEQYF
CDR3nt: TGTGCCAGCAGTTGGTCTTCAGGGGTCCGGGGGTACGAGCAGTACTTC

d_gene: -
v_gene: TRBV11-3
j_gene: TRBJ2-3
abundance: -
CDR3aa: CASSLSWGEDTDTQYF
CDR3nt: TGTGCCAGCAGCTTATCCTGGGGGGAAGATACAGATACGCAGTATTTT

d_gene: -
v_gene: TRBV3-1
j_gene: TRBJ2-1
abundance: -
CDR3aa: CASSQDEWTRDWYNEQFF
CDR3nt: TGTGCCAGCAGCCAAGATGAATGGACTCGGGACTGGTACAATGAGCAGTTCTTC

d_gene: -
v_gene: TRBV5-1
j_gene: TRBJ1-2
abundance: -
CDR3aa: CASSEVDSYGYTF
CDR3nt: TGCGCCAGCAGCGAGGTAGACAGCTATGGCTACACCTTC

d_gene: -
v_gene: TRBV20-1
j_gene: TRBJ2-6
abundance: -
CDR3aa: CSARAGSSGANVPTF
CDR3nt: TGCAGTGCTAGGGCGGGATCCTCTGGGGCCAACGTCCCGACTTTC

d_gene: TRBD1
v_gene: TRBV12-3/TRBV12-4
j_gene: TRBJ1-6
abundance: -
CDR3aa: CASSLAGGQANSPLHF
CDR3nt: TGTGCCAGCAGTTTAGCGGGGGGACAGGCGAATTCACCCCTCCACTTT

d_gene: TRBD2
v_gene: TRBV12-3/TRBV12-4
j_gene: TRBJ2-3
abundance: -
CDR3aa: CASSFPPDSGGPTDTQYF
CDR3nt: TGTGCCAGCAGTTTCCCCCCCGATAGCGGGGGGCCCACAGATACGCAGTATTTT

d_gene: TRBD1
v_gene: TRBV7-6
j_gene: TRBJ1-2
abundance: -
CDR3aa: CASSLRTGGRGYTF
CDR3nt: TGTGCCAGCAGCTTAAGAACAGGGGGCCGTGGCTACACCTTC

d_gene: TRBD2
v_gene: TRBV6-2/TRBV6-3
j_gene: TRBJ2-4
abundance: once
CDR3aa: CASIDPEGRGNIQYF
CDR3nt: TGTGCCAGCATCGACCCCGAAGGGAGGGGAAACATTCAGTACTTC

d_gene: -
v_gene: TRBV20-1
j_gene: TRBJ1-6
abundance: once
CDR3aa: CSALKESSYNSPLHF
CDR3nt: TGCAGTGCCCTAAAGGAGAGCTCCTATAATTCACCCCTCCACTTT

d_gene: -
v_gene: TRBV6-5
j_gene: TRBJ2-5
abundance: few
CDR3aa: CASKVKGVETQYF
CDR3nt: TGTGCCAGCAAGGTCAAGGGGGTAGAGACCCAGTACTTC

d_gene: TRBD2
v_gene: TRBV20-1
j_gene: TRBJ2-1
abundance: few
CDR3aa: CSARRTSGNNEQFF
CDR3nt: TGCAGTGCTAGGAGGACTAGCGGAAACAATGAGCAGTTCTTC